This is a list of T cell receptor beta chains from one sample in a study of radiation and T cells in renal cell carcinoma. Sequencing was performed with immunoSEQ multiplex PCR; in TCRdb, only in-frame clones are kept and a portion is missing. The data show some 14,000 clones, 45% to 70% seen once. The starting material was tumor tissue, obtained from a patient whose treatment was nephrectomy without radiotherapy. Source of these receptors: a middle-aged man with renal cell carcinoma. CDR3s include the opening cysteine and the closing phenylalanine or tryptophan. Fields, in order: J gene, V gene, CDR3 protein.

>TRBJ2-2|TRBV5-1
CASSSRPDKDDTGELFF
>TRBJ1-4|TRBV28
CASSFLEGVATNEKLFF
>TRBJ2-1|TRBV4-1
CASSQEPSYNEQFF
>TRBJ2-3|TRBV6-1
CASSDGLFTDTQYF
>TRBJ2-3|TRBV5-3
CARSPERESLDTQYF
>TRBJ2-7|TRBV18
CASSPERYEQYF
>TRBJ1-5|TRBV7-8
CASSLQRSSQPQHF
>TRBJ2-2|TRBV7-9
CASSMGLAVTGELFF
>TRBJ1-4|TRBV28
CASSPGGGEKLFF
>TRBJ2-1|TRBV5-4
CASSFGQGLYNEQFF
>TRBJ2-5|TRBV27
CASSLFVGGRETQYF
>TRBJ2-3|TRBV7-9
CASSPRTGTDTQYF
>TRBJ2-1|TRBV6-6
CASSYDAGGNEQFF
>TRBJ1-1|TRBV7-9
CASSTSVAKMTEAFF
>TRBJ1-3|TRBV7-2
CASSLAQGAGNTIYF
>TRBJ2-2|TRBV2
CASSAASGRTGELFF
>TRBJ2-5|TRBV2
CASREGVQETQYF
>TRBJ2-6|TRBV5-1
CASSPDRGVNVLTF
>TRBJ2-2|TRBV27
CASCASLAYRELFF
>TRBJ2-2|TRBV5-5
CASSLTVSGELFF
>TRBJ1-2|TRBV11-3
CASSLDGGDNYGYTF
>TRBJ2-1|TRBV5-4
CASSLAPGDNEQFF
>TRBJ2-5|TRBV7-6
CASSFNSFQETQYF
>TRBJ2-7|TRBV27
CASSPSSGVSYEQYF
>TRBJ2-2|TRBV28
CASSLGLVEVGELFF
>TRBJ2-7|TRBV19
CASSIIRGGAEYEQYF
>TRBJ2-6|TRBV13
CASSFRLAGDLSGANVLTF
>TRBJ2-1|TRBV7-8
CASSYHGLDNEQFF
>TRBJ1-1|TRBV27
CASSPLRESRNTEAFF